This TCR beta chain derives from a study of OX40 agonist ivuxolimab in advanced cancers. Points from the study as a whole: Nonresponders included some who also had low normalized T-cell clonal expansion. At 0.1 to 3.0 mg/kg, clonal expansion of CD4+ and CD8+ blood T cells had occurred by week 6. Among the lowest levels of clonal expansion were found in partial responders at 0.1-3.0 mg/kg.

Measured with immunoSEQ multiplex PCR; TCRdb has only the in-frame clones, and not every one. Here the sample spans around 64,000 clones, approximately 90% being singletons. Regarding this clone: What it binds is unknown.

The sequence was obtained from an adult with an advanced solid tumor such as melanoma, head and neck, liver or kidney cancer. The sample consisted of CD4+ or CD8+ T cells sorted from blood, taken in a trial of the OX40 agonist ivuxolimab.

In nucleotides, the CDR3 is TGTGCCAGCAGCGGAGTCCAAGAGACCCAGTACTTC. Protein: CASSGVQETQYF. J is TRBJ2-5 and V is TRBV7-6; D gene uncertain. The germline CDR1 and CDR2 sequences are SGHVS and FNYEAQ. The CDR3 is 12 residues long. The germline V and J ends were trimmed by 5 bases and 1 base, with 5 bases remaining between them.